This is a list of T cell receptor beta chains from one sample in a study of CD8 T cells in ankylosing spondylitis. MiXCR was run by TCRdb on the 5' RACE reads, yielding one entry per CDR3 protein. Of 200,000 to 250,000 distinct CDR3 sequences listed, 20% to 30% were seen once; the top ten hold under 8%. The sequenced sample was blood, either unsorted or a sorted T cell fraction (not recorded which). These receptors were obtained from a male donor with ankylosing spondylitis or in good health (not recorded which). Both conserved end residues are part of each CDR3. The D gene is left open where the match is weak. Not every row has a clone size; where given, it reads once, few, many or a size class.

d_call	v_call	clone_size	j_call	cdr3_aa	cdr3_nt
-	TRBV29-1	-	TRBJ1-2	CSVDSGYTF	TGCAGCGTTGACAGCGGCTACACCTTC
-	TRBV6-5	-	TRBJ2-7	CASSYLPGHPYEQYF	TGTGCCAGCAGTTACTTACCGGGACATCCCTACGAGCAGTACTTC
-	TRBV29-1	-	TRBJ1-4	CSVVEGTNEKLFF	TGCAGCGTTGTCGAGGGAACTAATGAAAAACTGTTTTTT
-	TRBV20-1	-	TRBJ2-1	CSANRLRDNEQFF	TGCAGTGCCAACAGGCTCCGGGACAATGAGCAGTTCTTC
-	TRBV4-3	many	TRBJ2-1	CASSQGTKSSYNEQFF	TGCGCCAGCAGTCAGGGAACAAAGAGCTCCTACAATGAGCAGTTCTTC
TRBD1	TRBV9	many	TRBJ2-4	CASSARPRDRGLLAKNIQYF	TGTGCCAGCAGCGCCAGACCCCGGGACAGGGGACTACTAGCCAAAAACATTCAGTACTTC
-	TRBV29-1	-	TRBJ2-1	CSSGAVVGGEQFF	TGCAGCTCCGGAGCGGTGGTCGGGGGTGAGCAGTTCTTC
TRBD1	TRBV20-1	-	TRBJ2-7	CSGQGPDEQYF	TGCAGCGGACAGGGCCCAGACGAGCAGTACTTC
TRBD1	TRBV7-8	many	TRBJ2-7	CASSLATGYEQYF	TGTGCCAGCAGCTTAGCGACAGGGTACGAGCAGTACTTC
TRBD2	TRBV6-1	few	TRBJ2-5	CASSSLAGETQYF	TGTGCCAGCAGCTCACTAGCGGGGGAGACCCAGTACTTC
-	TRBV5-1	many	TRBJ2-4	CASSIRGRTNIQYF	TGCGCCAGCAGCATCAGGGGCCGGACAAACATTCAGTACTTC
-	TRBV20-1	once	TRBJ1-5	CSARGTEAGPQHF	TGCAGTGCTAGGGGGACCGAGGCAGGGCCCCAGCATTTT
-	TRBV20-1	few	TRBJ2-1	CSAVAISSYNEQFF	TGCAGTGCTGTAGCGATTAGCTCCTACAATGAGCAGTTCTTC
TRBD2	TRBV20-1	few	TRBJ2-7	CSAIPGLARAPREQYF	TGCAGTGCCATCCCGGGACTAGCGCGAGCTCCGCGCGAGCAGTACTTC
-	TRBV5-5	many	TRBJ2-5	CASSLDGLRETQYF	TGTGCCAGCAGCTTGGATGGGTTACGAGAGACCCAGTACTTC
TRBD1	TRBV20-1	-	TRBJ2-5	CSANAGGQDLETQYF	TGCAGTGCTAACGCAGGGGGTCAGGACTTGGAGACCCAGTACTTC
TRBD2	TRBV15	-	TRBJ2-3	CATSRESGRNTDTQYF	TGTGCCACCAGCAGAGAGAGCGGGAGAAACACAGATACGCAGTATTTT
TRBD1	TRBV4-3	many	TRBJ2-2	CASSLPVRDRDGELFF	TGCGCCAGCAGCCTCCCCGTACGGGACAGGGACGGGGAGCTGTTTTTT
-	TRBV12-3/TRBV12-4	-	TRBJ1-1	CASSSRGDEAFF	TGTGCCAGCAGTTCCAGGGGCGACGAAGCTTTCTTT
TRBD1	TRBV12-3/TRBV12-4	many	TRBJ1-6	CASSTGTVSPLHF	TGTGCCAGCAGCACAGGGACAGTTTCACCCCTCCACTTT
TRBD1	TRBV29-1	-	TRBJ1-1	CSAVPGQGSTEAFF	TGCAGCGCCGTCCCGGGACAGGGGTCCACTGAAGCTTTCTTT
TRBD1	TRBV10-2	many	TRBJ2-1	CASKPTGNEQFF	TGCGCCAGCAAACCGACAGGGAATGAGCAGTTCTTC
-	TRBV20-1	few	TRBJ1-2	CSARRQENYGYTF	TGCAGTGCTAGACGTCAGGAAAACTATGGCTACACCTTC
-	TRBV20-1	-	TRBJ2-5	CSARDADQETQYF	TGCAGTGCTAGAGATGCGGACCAAGAGACCCAGTACTTC
-	TRBV9	many	TRBJ2-3	CASSVGKGGGTTDTQYF	TGTGCCAGCAGCGTAGGCAAGGGTGGAGGAACCACAGATACGCAGTATTTT
-	TRBV11-2	-	TRBJ2-1	CASSLERSLGNEQFF	TGTGCCAGCAGCTTAGAAAGGTCCTTAGGGAATGAGCAGTTCTTC
-	TRBV3-1	many	TRBJ2-4	CASSQGEVDKNIQYF	TGTGCCAGCAGCCAAGGCGAGGTGGACAAAAACATTCAGTACTTC
-	TRBV7-2	-	TRBJ1-5	CASSLDGGARQPQHF	TGTGCCAGCAGCTTAGATGGGGGGGCGAGACAGCCCCAGCATTTT
-	TRBV6-5	-	TRBJ1-1	CASRTGTEAFF	TGTGCCAGCAGAACAGGGACTGAAGCTTTCTTT
-	TRBV20-1	many	TRBJ2-1	CSARRAGSYNEQFF	TGCAGTGCTAGGAGGGCGGGGTCCTACAATGAGCAGTTCTTC
TRBD1	TRBV24-1	-	TRBJ2-1	CATSDPRQGIRDEQFF	TGTGCCACCAGTGATCCTCGACAGGGCATACGGGATGAGCAGTTCTTC
TRBD1	TRBV6-5	many	TRBJ2-5	CASSYRGQGQETQYF	TGTGCCAGCAGTTACCGGGGACAGGGACAAGAGACCCAGTACTTC
-	TRBV9	many	TRBJ2-7	CASSVEAGRGYEQYF	TGTGCCAGCAGCGTAGAAGCGGGTAGGGGCTACGAGCAGTACTTC
TRBD1	TRBV20-1	many	TRBJ2-5	CSAGQGEETQYF	TGCAGTGCCGGACAGGGGGAAGAGACCCAGTACTTC
-	TRBV6-5	few	TRBJ2-7	CASSYRASNEQYF	TGTGCCAGCAGTTACAGGGCGTCGAACGAGCAGTACTTC
TRBD1	TRBV6-1	-	TRBJ1-1	CASSHRGRGIEAFF	TGTGCCAGCAGCCACAGGGGGCGTGGGATTGAAGCTTTCTTT
-	TRBV20-1	-	TRBJ2-3	CSARFEGSTDTQYF	TGCAGTGCCCGCTTTGAAGGCAGCACAGATACGCAGTATTTT
TRBD1	TRBV6-1	-	TRBJ2-7	CASIRAGTGSYEQYF	TGTGCCAGCATCCGCGCCGGGACAGGGTCCTACGAGCAGTACTTC
TRBD2	TRBV6-5	many	TRBJ2-1	CASSYSLSGRATEQFF	TGTGCCAGCAGTTACTCTCTGAGCGGGAGGGCCACTGAGCAGTTCTTC
-	TRBV5-1	many	TRBJ2-3	CASSVGTDLSDTQYF	TGCGCCAGCAGTGTCGGGACTGACTTATCAGATACGCAGTATTTT
-	TRBV10-3	many	TRBJ2-1	CAISRQSSYNEQFF	TGTGCCATCAGCCGACAGAGCTCCTACAATGAGCAGTTCTTC
-	TRBV6-1	-	TRBJ2-1	CASSKLTSLYEQFF	TGTGCCAGCAGTAAACTCACAAGCCTTTATGAGCAGTTCTTC
-	TRBV12-3/TRBV12-4	many	TRBJ2-7	CASSLLSGPYEQYF	TGTGCCAGCAGTTTATTAAGCGGACCCTACGAGCAGTACTTC
-	TRBV6-1	-	TRBJ2-3	CASRRKGSTDTQYF	TGTGCCAGCAGGCGAAAGGGAAGCACAGATACGCAGTATTTT
-	TRBV9	few	TRBJ1-4	CASSPGQSTRDEKLFF	TGTGCCAGCAGTCCCGGACAGTCTACGAGGGATGAAAAACTGTTTTTT
-	TRBV3-1	many	TRBJ2-3	CASSLIQSGAKGGWVRRTDTQYF	TGTGCCAGCAGCCTCATCCAGAGCGGGGCAAAGGGGGGCTGGGTAAGACGGACAGATACGCAGTATTTT
TRBD1	TRBV18	many	TRBJ2-3	CASSPPTGYTDTQYF	TGTGCCAGCTCACCACCGACAGGGTACACAGATACGCAGTATTTT